This TCR beta chain came from a study of shared clonotypes between healthy human individuals. The study's findings and limits: It was anticipated that sequencing depth would influence how many clonotypes donors shared.

Germline loops: CDR1 SGHAT, CDR2 FQNNGV. The CDR3 has 13 residues. V lost 1 base, J lost 14 bases, and 8 bases stayed unmatched. The assay was immunoSEQ multiplex PCR, and TCRdb's table has in-frame clones only and misses some. This table has roughly 1,800,000 clones, less than 95% appearing once. A word on this clone: No antigen is known for it.

CD8 cells regarded as naive lacked CD45RO, were positively chosen for CCR7, and omitted terminally differentiated effector memory CD45RA+ cells. HIV-negative, healthy adults without recent acute infections or vaccinations were the donors. Caucasian adults residing in Nashville, Tennessee made up all the donors. What was sequenced was naive CD8+ T cells sorted from blood. The V gene is TRBV11-2, the J gene TRBJ2-3, with TRBD1 matching over 8 bases. The receptor was derived from a man in his late teens or twenties in good health. This chain's CDR3 is CASSLGWDRRGYF. CDR3 nucleotide sequence: TGTGCCAGCAGCTTAGGATGGGACAGGCGTGGGTATTTT.